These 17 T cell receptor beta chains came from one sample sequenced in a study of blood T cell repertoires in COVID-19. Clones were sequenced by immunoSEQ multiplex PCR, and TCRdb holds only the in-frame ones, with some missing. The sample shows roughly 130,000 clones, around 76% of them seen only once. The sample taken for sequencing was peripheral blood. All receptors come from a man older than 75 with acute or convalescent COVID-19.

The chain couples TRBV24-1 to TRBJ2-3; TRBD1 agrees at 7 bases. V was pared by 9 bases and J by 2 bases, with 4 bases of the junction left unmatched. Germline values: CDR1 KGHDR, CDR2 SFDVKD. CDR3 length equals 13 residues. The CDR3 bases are TGTGCCACCTCAACAGGGGTCACAGATACGCAGTATTTT. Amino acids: CATSTGVTDTQYF.

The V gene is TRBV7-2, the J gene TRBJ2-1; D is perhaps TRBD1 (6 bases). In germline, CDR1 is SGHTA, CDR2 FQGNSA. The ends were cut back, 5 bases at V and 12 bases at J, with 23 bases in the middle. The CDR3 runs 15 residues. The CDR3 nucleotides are TGTGCCAGCAGCCCATGGACAGTGCGGTCTAACGCGCAGTTCTTC. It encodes CASSPWTVRSNAQFF. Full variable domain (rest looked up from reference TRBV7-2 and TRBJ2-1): GAGVSQSPSNKVTEKGKDVELRCDPISGHTALYWYRQSLGQGLEFLIYFQGNSAPDKSGLPSDRFSAERTGGSVSTLTIQRTQQEDSAVYLCASSPWTVRSNAQFFGPGTRLTVL.

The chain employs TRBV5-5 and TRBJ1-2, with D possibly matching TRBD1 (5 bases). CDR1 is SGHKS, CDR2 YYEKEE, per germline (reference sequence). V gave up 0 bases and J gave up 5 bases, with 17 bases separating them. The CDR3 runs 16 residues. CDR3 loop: CASSLEIGRVSYGYTF. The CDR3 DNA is TGTGCCAGCAGCTTGGAAATTGGCAGGGTGTCTTATGGCTACACCTTC.

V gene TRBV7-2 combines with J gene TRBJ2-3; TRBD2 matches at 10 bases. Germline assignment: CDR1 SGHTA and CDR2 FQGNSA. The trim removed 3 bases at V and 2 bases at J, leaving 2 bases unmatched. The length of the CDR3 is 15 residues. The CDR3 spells CASSFTSGVTDTQYF. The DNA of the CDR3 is TGTGCCAGCAGCTTCACTAGCGGGGTCACAGATACGCAGTATTTT.

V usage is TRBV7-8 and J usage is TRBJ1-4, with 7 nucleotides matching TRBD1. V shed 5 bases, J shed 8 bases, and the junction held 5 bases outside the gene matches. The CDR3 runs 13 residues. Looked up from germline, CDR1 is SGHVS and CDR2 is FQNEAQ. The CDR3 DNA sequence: TGTGCCAGCAGCGAAAGGGGGCGCGAAAAACTGTTTTTT. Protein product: CASSERGREKLFF.

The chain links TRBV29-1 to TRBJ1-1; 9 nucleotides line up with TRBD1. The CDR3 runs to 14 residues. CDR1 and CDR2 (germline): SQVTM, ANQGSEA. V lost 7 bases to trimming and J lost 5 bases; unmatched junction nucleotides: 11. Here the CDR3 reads CSADPTGGRTEAFF. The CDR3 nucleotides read TGCAGCGCTGACCCAACAGGGGGCAGGACTGAAGCTTTCTTT.

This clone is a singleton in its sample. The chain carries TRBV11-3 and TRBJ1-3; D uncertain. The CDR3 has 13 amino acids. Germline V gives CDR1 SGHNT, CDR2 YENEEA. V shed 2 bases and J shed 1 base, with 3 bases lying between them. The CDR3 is CASSLRSGNTIYF. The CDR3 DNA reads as TGTGCCAGCAGCTTACGGTCTGGAAACACCATATATTTT.

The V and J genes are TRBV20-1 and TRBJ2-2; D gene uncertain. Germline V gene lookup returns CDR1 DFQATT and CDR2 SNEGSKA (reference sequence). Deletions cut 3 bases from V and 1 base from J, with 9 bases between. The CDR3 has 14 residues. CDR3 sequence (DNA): TGCAGTGCTAGTGTACAGATGAACACCGGGGAGCTGTTTTTT. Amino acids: CSASVQMNTGELFF.

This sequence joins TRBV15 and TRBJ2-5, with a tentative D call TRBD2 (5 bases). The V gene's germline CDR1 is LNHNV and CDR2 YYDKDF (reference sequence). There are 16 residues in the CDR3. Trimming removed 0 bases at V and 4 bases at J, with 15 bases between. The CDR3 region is CATSRDGTVGRETQYF. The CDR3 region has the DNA TGTGCCACCAGCAGAGATGGTACAGTGGGGAGAGAGACCCAGTACTTC. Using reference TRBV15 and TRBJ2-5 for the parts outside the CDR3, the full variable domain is DAMVIQNPRYQVTQFGKPVTLSCSQTLNHNVMYWYQQKSSQAPKLLFHYYDKDFNNEADTPDNFQSRRPNTSFCFLDIRSPGLGDTAMYLCATSRDGTVGRETQYFGPGTRLLVL.

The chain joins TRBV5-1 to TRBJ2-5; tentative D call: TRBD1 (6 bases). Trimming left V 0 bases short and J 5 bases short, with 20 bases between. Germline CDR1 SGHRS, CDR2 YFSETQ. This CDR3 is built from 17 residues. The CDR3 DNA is TGCGCCAGCAGCTTGGGCGGACAGTCCGGTGGGAAGGAGACCCAGTACTTC. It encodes CASSLGGQSGGKETQYF.

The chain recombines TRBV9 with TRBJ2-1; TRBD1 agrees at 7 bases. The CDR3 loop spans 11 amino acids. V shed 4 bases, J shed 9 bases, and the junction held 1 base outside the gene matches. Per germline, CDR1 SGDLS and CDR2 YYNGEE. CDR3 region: CASSPGGEQFF. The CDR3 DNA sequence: TGTGCCAGCAGCCCAGGGGGTGAGCAGTTCTTC.

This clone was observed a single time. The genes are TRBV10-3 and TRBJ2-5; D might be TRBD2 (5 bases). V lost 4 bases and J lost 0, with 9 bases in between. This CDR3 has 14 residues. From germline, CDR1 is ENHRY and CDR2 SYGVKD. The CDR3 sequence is CAISGGGDQETQYF. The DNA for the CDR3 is TGTGCCATCAGTGGAGGAGGAGACCAAGAGACCCAGTACTTC.

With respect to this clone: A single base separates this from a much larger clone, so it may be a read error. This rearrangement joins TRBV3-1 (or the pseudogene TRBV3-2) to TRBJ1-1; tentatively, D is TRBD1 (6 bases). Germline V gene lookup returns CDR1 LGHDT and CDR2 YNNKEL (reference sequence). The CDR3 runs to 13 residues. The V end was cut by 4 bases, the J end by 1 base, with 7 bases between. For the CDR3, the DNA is TGTGCCAGCAGCCTACAGGGGAACACTGAAGCTTTCTTT. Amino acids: CASSLQGNTEAFF.

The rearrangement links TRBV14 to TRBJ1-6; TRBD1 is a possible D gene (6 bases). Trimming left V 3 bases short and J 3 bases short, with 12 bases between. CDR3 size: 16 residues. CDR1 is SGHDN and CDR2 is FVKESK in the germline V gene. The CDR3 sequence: CASSHGQLLYNSPLHF. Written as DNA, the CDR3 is TGTGCCAGCAGCCATGGACAGCTCCTCTATAATTCACCCCTCCACTTT.

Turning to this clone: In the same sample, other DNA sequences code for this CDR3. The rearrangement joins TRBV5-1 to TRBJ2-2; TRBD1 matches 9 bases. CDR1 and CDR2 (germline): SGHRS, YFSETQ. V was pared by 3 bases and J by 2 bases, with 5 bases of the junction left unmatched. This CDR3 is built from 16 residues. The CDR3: CASSSGTGTNTGELFF. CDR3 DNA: TGCGCCAGCAGCTCCGGGACAGGGACCAACACCGGGGAGCTGTTTTTT. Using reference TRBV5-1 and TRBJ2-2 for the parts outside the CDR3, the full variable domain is KAGVTQTPRYLIKTRGQQVTLSCSPISGHRSVSWYQQTPGQGLQFLFEYFSETQRNKGNFPGRFSGRQFSNSRSEMNVSTLELGDSALYLCASSSGTGTNTGELFFGEGSRLTVL.

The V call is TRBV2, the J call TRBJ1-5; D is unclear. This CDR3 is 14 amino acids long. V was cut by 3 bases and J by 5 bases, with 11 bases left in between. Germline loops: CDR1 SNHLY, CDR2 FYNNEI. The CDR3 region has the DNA TGTGCCAGCAGTGATAGAGGGTTTTATCAGCCCCAGCATTTT. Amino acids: CASSDRGFYQPQHF.

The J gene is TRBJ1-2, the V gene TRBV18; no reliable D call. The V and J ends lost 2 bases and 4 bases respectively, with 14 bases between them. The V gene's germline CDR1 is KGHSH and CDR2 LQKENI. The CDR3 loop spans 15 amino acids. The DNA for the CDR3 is TGTGCCAGCTCACCAGGGCAGTCATTACTCTATGGCTACACCTTC. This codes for CASSPGQSLLYGYTF.